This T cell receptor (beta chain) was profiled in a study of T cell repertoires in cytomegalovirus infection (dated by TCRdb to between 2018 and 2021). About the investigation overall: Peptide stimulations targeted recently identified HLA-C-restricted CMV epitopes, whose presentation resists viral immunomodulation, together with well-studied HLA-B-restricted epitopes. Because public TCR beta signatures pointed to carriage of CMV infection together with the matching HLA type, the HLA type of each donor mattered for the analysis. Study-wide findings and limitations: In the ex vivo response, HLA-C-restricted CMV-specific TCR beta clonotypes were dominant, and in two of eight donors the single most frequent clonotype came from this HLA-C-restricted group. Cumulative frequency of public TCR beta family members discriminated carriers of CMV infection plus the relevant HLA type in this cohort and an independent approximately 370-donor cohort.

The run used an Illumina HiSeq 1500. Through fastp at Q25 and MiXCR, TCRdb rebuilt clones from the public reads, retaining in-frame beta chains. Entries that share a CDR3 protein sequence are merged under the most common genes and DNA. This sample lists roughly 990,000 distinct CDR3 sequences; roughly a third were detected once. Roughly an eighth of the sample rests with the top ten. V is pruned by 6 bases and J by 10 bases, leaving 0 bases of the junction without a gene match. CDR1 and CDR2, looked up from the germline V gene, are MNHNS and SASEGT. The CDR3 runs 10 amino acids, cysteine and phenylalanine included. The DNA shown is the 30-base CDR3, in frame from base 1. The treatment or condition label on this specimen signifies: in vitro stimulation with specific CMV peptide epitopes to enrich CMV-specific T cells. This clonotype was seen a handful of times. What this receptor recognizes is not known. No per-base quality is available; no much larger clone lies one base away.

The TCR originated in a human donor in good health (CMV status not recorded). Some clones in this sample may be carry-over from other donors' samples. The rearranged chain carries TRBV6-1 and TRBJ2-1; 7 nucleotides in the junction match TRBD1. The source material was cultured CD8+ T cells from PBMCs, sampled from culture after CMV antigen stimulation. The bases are TGTGCCAGCAGACAGGGGGAGCAGTTCTTC. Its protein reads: CASRQGEQFF.